The following is a TCR beta chain sequence with its context. Individually, cDNA molecules had unique molecular identifiers attached to them. Each CDR3 protein gets one entry after TCRdb re-called the 5' RACE reads with MiXCR. The sample holds approximately 30,000 distinct CDR3 sequences; about 6% are singletons and the top ten take around 25%. Looked up from germline, CDR1 is KGHDR and CDR2 is SFDVKD. The CDR3 length is 16 residues. V lost 5 bases and J 3 bases, leaving 18 bases between the germline ends. This sample is part of a study of early T cells in non-severe SARS-CoV-2 infection. V and J are TRBV24-1 and TRBJ2-5; TRBD1 is a possible D gene (8 bases). This clonotype was sampled from an adult who was a healthcare worker with PCR-confirmed SARS-CoV-2 infection or an uninfected control (not recorded which). Source material: whole blood. The CDR3 region is CATSARTGRVEETQYF. CDR3 DNA sequence: TGTGCCACCAGTGCCCGGACAGGGAGGGTGGAAGAGACCCAGTACTTC.